This T cell receptor (beta chain) was sequenced during a study of a mutant IDH1 vaccine in newly diagnosed glioma. This clone has just a few counts. Regarding time point: baseline, week 1 (first vaccination visit). Treatment specified: pre-vaccination baseline after standard-of-care therapy. Germline values: CDR1 MGHRA, CDR2 YSYEKL. Trimming removed 0 bases at V and 0 bases at J, with 5 bases between. CDR3 length: 14 residues. Assay used: immunoSEQ multiplex PCR; TCRdb lists only in-frame clones, some missing. The table shows around 87,000 clones, with 83% occurring only once. This rearrangement joins TRBV4-1 to TRBJ1-1, with D maybe TRBD1 (5 bases). This TCR derives from a woman aged 45-60 years with glioma. The material sequenced was PBMCs, taken from a glioma patient treated with radiotherapy, temozolomide or both. CDR3 sequence: CASSQEQVNTEAFF. The DNA for the CDR3 is TGCGCCAGCAGCCAAGAACAGGTGAACACTGAAGCTTTCTTT.